What follows is one T cell receptor beta chain and its context. This entry is derived from a study of cytomegalovirus exposure and HLA in healthy donors. Germline V gene data show CDR1 as GTSNPN and CDR2 as SVGIG (reference sequence). Trimming cost V 2 bases and J 6 bases, with 11 bases left between them. This CDR3 spans 12 amino acids. The PCR made use of 60 Vbeta and 13 Jbeta primers. The protocol was immunoSEQ multiplex PCR, while the TCRdb copy is restricted to in-frame clones and leaves out a portion. Of 150,000 to 200,000 clones in the sample, roughly 74% were seen once. The J gene is TRBJ2-7, the V gene TRBV30, with D maybe TRBD1 (5 bases). This receptor was taken from a woman in her 30s in good health and CMV-seronegative. Sequencing used PBMCs. Here the CDR3 DNA reads TGTGCCTGGAGTACCCGACAGATCGAGCAGTACTTC. Its protein product is CAWSTRQIEQYF.